This T cell receptor beta chain was identified in a study of blood T cell repertoires in COVID-19. On the study more broadly: COVID-19 samples, acute and convalescent, were from the United States, Italy and Spain.

The CDR3 extends over 16 amino acids. The germline V gene encodes CDR1 SGHTA and CDR2 FQGTGA. V lost 1 base to trimming and J lost 1 base; unmatched junction nucleotides: 5. Original data processing: For nucleated cells, counts were estimated from reference gene primer amplification. The method was immunoSEQ multiplex PCR; TCRdb's version includes in-frame clones alone and lacks a portion of them. V, J and clone size were drawn from that table, and D and trimming were deduced from the DNA. The profile covers some 63,000 clones, with 75% to 85% appearing a single time and approximately 20% taken by the ten largest.

The sequenced sample was peripheral blood. The clonotype was recovered from a human donor in a cohort sampled during active COVID-19. This chain uses TRBV7-3 with TRBJ1-2, with 8 nucleotides matching TRBD1. The CDR3 DNA sequence: TGTGCCAGCAGCTTAATGGCCGGACAGGGTAACTATGGCTACACCTTC. The encoded protein is CASSLMAGQGNYGYTF.